This T cell receptor (beta chain) was captured in a study of PD-1 blockade in classical Hodgkin lymphoma. This clone has a handful of counts. As yet, its antigen is unknown. TCRdb's table, derived via immunoSEQ multiplex PCR, lists solely in-frame clones and lacks some. The top ten hold about 0.42% of the sample, which has about 23,000 clones, approximately 90% seen once. Whole-study findings and limits: It was reported that newly diagnosed patients had less baseline TCR diversity than healthy donors.

The sample's time point: newly diagnosed, previously untreated cHL patient sample. With magnetic negative selection, CD4+ T cells were purified from PBMCs that had been thawed. This TCR came from a human donor with classical Hodgkin lymphoma. Sample: CD4+ T cells from blood.

The CDR3 region is CASTLEGGKGNQPQHF. The CDR3 DNA reads as TGTGCCAGCACACTAGAGGGAGGTAAGGGGAATCAGCCCCAGCATTTT. The chain uses TRBV2 and TRBJ1-5, with a possible D match to TRBD1 (5 bases). Looked up from germline, CDR1 is SNHLY and CDR2 is FYNNEI. The CDR3 spans 16 residues. Trimming pared 7 bases from V and 4 bases from J, leaving 20 bases between.